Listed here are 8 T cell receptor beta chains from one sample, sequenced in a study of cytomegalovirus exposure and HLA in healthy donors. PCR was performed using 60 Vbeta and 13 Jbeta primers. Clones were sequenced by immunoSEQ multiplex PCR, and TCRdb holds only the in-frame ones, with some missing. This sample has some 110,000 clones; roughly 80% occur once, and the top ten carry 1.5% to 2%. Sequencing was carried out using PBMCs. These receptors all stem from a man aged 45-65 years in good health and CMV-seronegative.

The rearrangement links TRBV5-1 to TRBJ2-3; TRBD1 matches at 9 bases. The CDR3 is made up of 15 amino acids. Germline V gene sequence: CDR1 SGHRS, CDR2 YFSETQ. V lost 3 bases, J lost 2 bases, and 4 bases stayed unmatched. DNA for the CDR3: TGCGCCAGCAGCTCTGGACAGGGGAACACAGATACGCAGTATTTT. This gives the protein CASSSGQGNTDTQYF.

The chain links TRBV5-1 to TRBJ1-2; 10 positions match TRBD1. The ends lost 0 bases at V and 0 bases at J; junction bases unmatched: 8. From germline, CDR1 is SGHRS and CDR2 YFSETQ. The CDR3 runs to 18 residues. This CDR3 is CASSLEEGQGPSNYGYTF. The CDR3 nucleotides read TGCGCCAGCAGCTTGGAGGAGGGACAGGGGCCGTCTAACTATGGCTACACCTTC.

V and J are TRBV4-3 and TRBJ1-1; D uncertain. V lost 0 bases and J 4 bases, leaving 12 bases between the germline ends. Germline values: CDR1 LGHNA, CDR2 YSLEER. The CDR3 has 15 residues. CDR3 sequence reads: CASSQDRSRVTEAFF. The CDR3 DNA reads TGCGCCAGCAGCCAAGATCGGTCGAGGGTCACTGAAGCTTTCTTT.

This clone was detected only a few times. The CDR3 coding sequence is TGTGCCAGCAGTGCCTTGATCGGCGGTGAAGCTTTCTTT. This translates into CASSALIGGEAFF. The chain has TRBV2 and TRBJ1-1, with D unresolved. Germline V CDR1 and CDR2: SNHLY, FYNNEI. The ends were cut back, 4 bases at V and 7 bases at J, with 13 bases in the middle. There are 13 residues in the CDR3.

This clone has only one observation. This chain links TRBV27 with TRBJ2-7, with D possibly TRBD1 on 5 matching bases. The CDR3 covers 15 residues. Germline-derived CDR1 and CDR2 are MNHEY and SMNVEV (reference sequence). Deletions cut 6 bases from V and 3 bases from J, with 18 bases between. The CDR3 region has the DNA TGTGCCAGCAGGCCTAGGTCAGGGATCCACTACGAGCAGTACTTC. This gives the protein CASRPRSGIHYEQYF.

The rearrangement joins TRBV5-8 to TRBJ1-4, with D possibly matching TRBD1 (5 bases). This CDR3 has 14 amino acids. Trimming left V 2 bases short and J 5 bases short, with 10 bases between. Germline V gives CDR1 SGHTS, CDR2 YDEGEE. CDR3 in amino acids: CASSFDRSNEKLFF. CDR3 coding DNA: TGTGCCAGCAGCTTTGACAGATCCAATGAAAAACTGTTTTTT. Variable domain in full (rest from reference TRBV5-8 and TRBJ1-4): EAGVTQSPTHLIKTRGQQATLRCSPISGHTSVYWYQQALGLGLQFLLWYDEGEERNRGNFPPRFSGRQFPNYSSELNVNALELEDSALYLCASSFDRSNEKLFFGSGTQLSVL.

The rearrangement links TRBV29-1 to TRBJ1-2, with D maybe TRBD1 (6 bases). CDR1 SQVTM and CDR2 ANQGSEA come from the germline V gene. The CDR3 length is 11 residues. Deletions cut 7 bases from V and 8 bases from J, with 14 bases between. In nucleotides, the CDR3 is TGCAGCGATCTACAGGGCCGAGGCTACACCTTC. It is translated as CSDLQGRGYTF.

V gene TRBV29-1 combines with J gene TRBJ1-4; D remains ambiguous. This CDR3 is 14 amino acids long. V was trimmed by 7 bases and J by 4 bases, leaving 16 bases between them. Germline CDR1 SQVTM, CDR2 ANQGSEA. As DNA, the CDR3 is TGCAGCGCCTTTCGGGGTGTCGGTAATGAAAAACTGTTTTTT. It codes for CSAFRGVGNEKLFF.